The T cell receptor (beta chain) described here comes from a study of cytomegalovirus exposure and HLA in healthy donors. Germline V gene lookup returns CDR1 SGHRS and CDR2 YFSETQ. The CDR3 runs 15 residues. The ends were cut back, 0 bases at V and 0 bases at J, with 9 bases in the middle. Regarding the study as a whole: Both high specificity and high sensitivity reportedly marked the classifier's diagnosis of cytomegalovirus status.

A multiplex PCR was run with 60 Vbeta primers and 13 Jbeta primers. Sequencing was performed with immunoSEQ multiplex PCR; in TCRdb, only in-frame clones are kept and a portion is missing. This table has 130,000 to 150,000 clones, roughly 79% appearing once. A word on this clone: Its antigen is not known.

The TCR sequence derives from a middle-aged woman in good health and CMV-seropositive. The chain carries TRBV5-1 and TRBJ1-2; no reliable D call. Material for sequencing was PBMCs. CDR3 sequence: CASSLAPEANYGYTF. CDR3 nucleotide sequence: TGCGCCAGCAGCTTGGCGCCAGAGGCTAACTATGGCTACACCTTC.